This T cell receptor beta chain was captured by sequencing in a study of tumor and adjacent non-tumor tissue in lung cancer. A modified ARM-PCR protocol with three rounds of nested PCR amplified TCRbeta. One entry per CDR3 protein, called by TCRdb with MiXCR from the multiplex PCR reads. The sample holds 80,000 to 100,000 distinct CDR3 sequences; roughly 80% are singletons and the top ten take more than 30%. V was pared by 6 bases and J by 9 bases, with 15 bases of the junction left unmatched. Germline CDR1 and CDR2: DFQATT and SNEGSKA (reference sequence). The CDR3 loop spans 14 amino acids. RNA was extracted from bulk tissue without any cell sorting. The normal lung tissue was taken more than 3 cm from the tumor edge.

The sample was distant non-tumor lung tissue. The rearrangement uses TRBV20-1 and TRBJ2-5, with TRBD2 matching 8 bases. The clonotype originates from a man aged 55 to 69 with small cell lung cancer. DNA of the CDR3: TGCAGTGCCCCGGGGGGGCGTGAGTTGGAGGCCCAGTACTTC. Translation gives CSAPGGRELEAQYF.